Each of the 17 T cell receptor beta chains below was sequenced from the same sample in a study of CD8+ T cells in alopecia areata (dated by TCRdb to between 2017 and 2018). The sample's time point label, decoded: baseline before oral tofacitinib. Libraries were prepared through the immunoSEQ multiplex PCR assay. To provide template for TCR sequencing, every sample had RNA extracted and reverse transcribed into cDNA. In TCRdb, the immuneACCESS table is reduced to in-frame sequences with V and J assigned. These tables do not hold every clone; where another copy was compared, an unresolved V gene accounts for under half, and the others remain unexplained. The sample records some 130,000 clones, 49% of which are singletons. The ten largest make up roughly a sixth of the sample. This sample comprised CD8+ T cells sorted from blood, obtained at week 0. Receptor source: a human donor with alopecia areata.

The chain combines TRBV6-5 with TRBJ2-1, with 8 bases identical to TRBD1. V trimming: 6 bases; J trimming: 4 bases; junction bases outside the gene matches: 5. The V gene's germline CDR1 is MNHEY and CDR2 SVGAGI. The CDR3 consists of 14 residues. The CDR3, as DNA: TGTGCCAGCAGCATGAACAGGGGGTACAATGAGCAGTTCTTC. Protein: CASSMNRGYNEQFF.

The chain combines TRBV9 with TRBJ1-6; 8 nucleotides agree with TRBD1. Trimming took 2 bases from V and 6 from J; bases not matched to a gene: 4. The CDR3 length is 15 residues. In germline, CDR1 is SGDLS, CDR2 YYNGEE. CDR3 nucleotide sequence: TGTGCCAGCAGCGTCAGGGGGCAGGGTAATTCACCCCTCCACTTT. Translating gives CASSVRGQGNSPLHF.

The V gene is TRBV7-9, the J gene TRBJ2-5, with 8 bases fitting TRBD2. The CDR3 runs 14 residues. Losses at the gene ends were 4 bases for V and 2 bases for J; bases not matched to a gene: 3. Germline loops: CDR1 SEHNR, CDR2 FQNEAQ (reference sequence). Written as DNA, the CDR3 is TGTGCCAGCAGCTACGAGCGGGGGCAAGAGACCCAGTACTTC. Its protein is CASSYERGQETQYF.

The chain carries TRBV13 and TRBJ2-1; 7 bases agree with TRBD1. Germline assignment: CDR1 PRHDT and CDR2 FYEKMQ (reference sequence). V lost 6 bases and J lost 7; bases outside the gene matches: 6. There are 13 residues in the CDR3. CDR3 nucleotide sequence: TGTGCCAGCAGTTTGGGACAGACTAATGAGCAGTTCTTC. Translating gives CASSLGQTNEQFF.

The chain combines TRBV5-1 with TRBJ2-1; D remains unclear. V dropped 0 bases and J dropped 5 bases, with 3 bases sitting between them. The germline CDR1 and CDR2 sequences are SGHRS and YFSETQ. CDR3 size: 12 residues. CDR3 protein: CASSLADNEQFF. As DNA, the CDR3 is TGCGCCAGCAGCTTGGCTGACAATGAGCAGTTCTTC.

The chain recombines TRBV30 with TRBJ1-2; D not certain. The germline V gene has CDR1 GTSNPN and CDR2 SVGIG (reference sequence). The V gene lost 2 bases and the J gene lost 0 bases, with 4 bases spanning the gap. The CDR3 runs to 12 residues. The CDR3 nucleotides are TGTGCCTGGAGTTCGGCTAACTATGGCTACACCTTC. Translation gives CAWSSANYGYTF.

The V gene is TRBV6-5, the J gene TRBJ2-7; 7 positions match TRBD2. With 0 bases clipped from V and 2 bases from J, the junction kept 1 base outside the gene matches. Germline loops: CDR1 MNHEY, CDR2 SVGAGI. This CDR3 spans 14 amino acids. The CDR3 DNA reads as TGTGCCAGCAGTTACTCGGCGGGGGCCTACGAGCAGTACTTC. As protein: CASSYSAGAYEQYF.

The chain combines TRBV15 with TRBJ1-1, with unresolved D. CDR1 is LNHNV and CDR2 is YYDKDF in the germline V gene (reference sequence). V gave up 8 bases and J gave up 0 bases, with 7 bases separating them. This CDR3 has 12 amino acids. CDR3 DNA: TGTGCCACCGGGGAAGTGAACACTGAAGCTTTCTTT. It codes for CATGEVNTEAFF.

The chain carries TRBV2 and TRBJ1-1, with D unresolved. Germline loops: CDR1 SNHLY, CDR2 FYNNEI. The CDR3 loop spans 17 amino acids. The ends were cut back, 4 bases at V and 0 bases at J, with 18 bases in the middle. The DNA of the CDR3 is TGTGCCAGCAGTGGGAAGATTGGGCAGATCATGAACACTGAAGCTTTCTTT. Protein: CASSGKIGQIMNTEAFF.

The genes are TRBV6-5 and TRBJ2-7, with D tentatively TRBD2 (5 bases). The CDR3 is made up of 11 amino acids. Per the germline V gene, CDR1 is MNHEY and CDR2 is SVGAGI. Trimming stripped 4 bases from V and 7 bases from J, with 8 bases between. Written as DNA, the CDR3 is TGTGCCAGCAGTTCCTCGGGGGAGCAGTACTTC. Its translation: CASSSSGEQYF.

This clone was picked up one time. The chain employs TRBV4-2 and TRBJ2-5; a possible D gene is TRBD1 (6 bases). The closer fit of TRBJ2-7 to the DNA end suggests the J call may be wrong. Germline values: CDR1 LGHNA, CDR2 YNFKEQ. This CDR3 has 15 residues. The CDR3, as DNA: TGTGCCAGCAGCTTCGACCAAACAGGGTCCTACGAGCAGTACTTC. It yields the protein CASSFDQTGSYEQYF.

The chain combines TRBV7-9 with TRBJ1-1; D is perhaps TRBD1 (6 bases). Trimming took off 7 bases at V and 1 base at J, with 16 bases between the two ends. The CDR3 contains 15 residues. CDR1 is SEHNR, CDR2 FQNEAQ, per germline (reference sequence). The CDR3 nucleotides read TGTGCCAGCACCCCCCCCGGACAGCAGAACACTGAAGCTTTCTTT. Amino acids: CASTPPGQQNTEAFF. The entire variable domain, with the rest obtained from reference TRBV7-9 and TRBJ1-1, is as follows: DTGVSQNPRHKITKRGQNVTFRCDPISEHNRLYWYRQTLGQGPEFLTYFQNEAQLEKSRLLSDRFSAERPKGSFSTLEIQRTEQGDSAMYLCASTPPGQQNTEAFFGQGTRLTVV.

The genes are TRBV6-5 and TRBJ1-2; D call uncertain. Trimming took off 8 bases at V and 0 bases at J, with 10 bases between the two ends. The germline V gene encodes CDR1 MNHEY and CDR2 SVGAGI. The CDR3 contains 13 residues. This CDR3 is CASLPAPNYGYTF. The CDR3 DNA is TGTGCCAGCCTTCCTGCACCTAACTATGGCTACACCTTC.

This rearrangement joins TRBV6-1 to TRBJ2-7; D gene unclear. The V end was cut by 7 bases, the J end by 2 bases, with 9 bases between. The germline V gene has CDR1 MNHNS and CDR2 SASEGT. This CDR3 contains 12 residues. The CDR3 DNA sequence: TGTGCCAGCAACTACGGCCCCTACGAGCAGTACTTC. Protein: CASNYGPYEQYF.

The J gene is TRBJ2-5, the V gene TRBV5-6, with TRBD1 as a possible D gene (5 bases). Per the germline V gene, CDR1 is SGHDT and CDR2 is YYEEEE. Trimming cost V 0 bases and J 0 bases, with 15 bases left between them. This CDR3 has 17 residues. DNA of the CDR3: TGTGCCAGCAGCTTGGCCCGATCCACAGGCTACCAAGAGACCCAGTACTTC. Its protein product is CASSLARSTGYQETQYF.

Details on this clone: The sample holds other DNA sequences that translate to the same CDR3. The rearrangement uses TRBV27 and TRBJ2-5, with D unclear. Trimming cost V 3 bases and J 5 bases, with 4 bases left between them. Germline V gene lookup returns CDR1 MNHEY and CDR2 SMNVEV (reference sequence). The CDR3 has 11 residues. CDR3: CASSLGETQYF. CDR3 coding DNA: TGTGCCAGCAGTTTGGGTGAGACCCAGTACTTC.

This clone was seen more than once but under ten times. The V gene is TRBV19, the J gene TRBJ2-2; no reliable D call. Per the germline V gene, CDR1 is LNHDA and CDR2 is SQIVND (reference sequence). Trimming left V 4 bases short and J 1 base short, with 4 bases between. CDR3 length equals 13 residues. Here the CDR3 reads CASSTMNTGELFF. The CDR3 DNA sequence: TGTGCCAGTAGTACCATGAACACCGGGGAGCTGTTTTTT.